Listed below are T cell receptor beta chains from one sample, sequenced in a study of cytomegalovirus exposure and HLA in healthy donors. Only in-frame clones appear in the TCRdb table, and some are missing; sequencing was by immunoSEQ multiplex PCR. This table holds 100,000 to 150,000 clones, 75% to 85% found once. The material sequenced was PBMCs. These receptors were taken from a man aged 35 to 55 in good health and CMV-seronegative. The CDR3 runs from the conserved cysteine through the conserved F or W. A D gene is named only where the DNA matches it firmly. The size entry is marked missing in some rows and otherwise reads once, few, many or a size class.

v_call	cdr3_length	j_call	clone_size	d_call	cdr3_nt	cdr3_aa
TRBV27	16	TRBJ2-5	.	.	TGTGCCAGCAGTCCCCGACAGGTAACCCGCCGGGAGACCCAGTACTTC	CASSPRQVTRRETQYF
TRBV10-2	19	TRBJ2-1	.	TRBD2	TGCGCCAGCAGTGAGCCGCCCTCCTTTGCGGGAGGGTCCTACAATGAGCAGTTCTTC	CASSEPPSFAGGSYNEQFF
TRBV15	17	TRBJ1-2	.	TRBD1	TGTGCCACCAGCAGAGATGGCAGGGGGTCCAAATTCTATGGCTACACCTTC	CATSRDGRGSKFYGYTF
TRBV5-4	16	TRBJ2-3	.	.	TGTGCCAGCAGCTTCAGTTACAGTCCGAGCACAGATACGCAGTATTTT	CASSFSYSPSTDTQYF
TRBV7-2	15	TRBJ2-1	.	.	TGTGCCAGCAGCACAGGGTTTATGTTTTCGAATGAGCAGTTCTTC	CASSTGFMFSNEQFF
TRBV5-4	15	TRBJ2-7	.	TRBD2	TGTGCCAGCAGCTTGGGACTAGCGGCCTCCTACGAGCAGTACTTC	CASSLGLAASYEQYF
TRBV2	15	TRBJ2-1	few	TRBD2	TGTGCCAGCAGTGAACTAGCGGGCTCCTACAATGAGCAGTTCTTC	CASSELAGSYNEQFF
TRBV7-2	12	TRBJ2-1	.	.	TGTGCCAGCAGCTTTAACCGGAATGAGCAGTTCTTC	CASSFNRNEQFF
TRBV19	15	TRBJ2-2	.	TRBD1	TGTGCCAGTAGTATAACAGGGGTGACCACCGGGGAGCTGTTTTTT	CASSITGVTTGELFF
TRBV5-1	14	TRBJ2-5	.	.	TGCGCCAGCAGCTTGTCCCCCTCAGGAGAGACCCAGTACTTC	CASSLSPSGETQYF
TRBV5-5	15	TRBJ1-1	.	TRBD1	TGTGCCAGCAGGCCTACCGGGACAGCGAACACTGAAGCTTTCTTT	CASRPTGTANTEAFF
TRBV18	12	TRBJ2-7	once	.	TGTGCCAGCTCACCTGACAGTCCCGAGCAGTACTTC	CASSPDSPEQYF
TRBV14	16	TRBJ2-2	once	TRBD1	TGTGCCAGCAGCCAGAACCGGGACAGGAACACCGGGGAGCTGTTTTTT	CASSQNRDRNTGELFF
TRBV5-1	13	TRBJ2-7	.	TRBD1	TGCGCCAGCAGCCTGGACAGGGCGAACGAGCAGTACTTC	CASSLDRANEQYF
TRBV29-1	11	TRBJ2-2	.	TRBD2	TGCGGGACTACGAACACCGGGGAGCTGTTTTTT	CGTTNTGELFF
TRBV11-1	12	TRBJ1-2	once	.	TGTGCCGAAAAGAACACCCGCGGTGGCTACACCTTC	CAEKNTRGGYTF
TRBV10-3	14	TRBJ2-1	once	TRBD2	TGTGCCATCACCCGCGAGCGGGATGGAAATGAGCAGTTCTTC	CAITRERDGNEQFF
TRBV28	15	TRBJ1-1	.	TRBD1	TGTGCCAGCAGTTACCCGGGACAGGGTATCACTGAAGCTTTCTTT	CASSYPGQGITEAFF
TRBV19	14	TRBJ2-2	.	.	TGTGCCACCACGGACAGACCGAACACCGGGGAGCTGTTTTTT	CATTDRPNTGELFF
TRBV18	15	TRBJ1-1	.	.	TGTGCCAGCTCGCCCATCCCGGGACAGAACACTGAAGCTTTCTTT	CASSPIPGQNTEAFF
TRBV20-1	11	TRBJ1-1	.	.	TGCAGTGCTAGATTGGCTGTCGAAGCTTTCTTT	CSARLAVEAFF
TRBV2	11	TRBJ2-7	.	TRBD1	TGTGCCAGCAGGACAGGGTCCGAGCAGTACTTC	CASRTGSEQYF
TRBV5-4	16	TRBJ2-1	.	.	TGTGCCAGCAGCTCCCCGGTAGCAGGGGTGAACAATGAGCAGTTCTTC	CASSSPVAGVNNEQFF
TRBV7-6	16	TRBJ2-1	once	.	TGTGCCAGCAGCTCATTAGCGGAGAGCTCCTACAATGAGCAGTTCTTC	CASSSLAESSYNEQFF
TRBV5-1	13	TRBJ1-1	.	.	TGCGCCAGCAGCTCGCTCACAAACACTGAAGCTTTCTTT	CASSSLTNTEAFF
TRBV5-1	16	TRBJ2-1	once	.	TGCGCCAGCAGCTTGGGTGCGGGACCCTCCTACAATGAGCAGTTCTTC	CASSLGAGPSYNEQFF
TRBV5-1	16	TRBJ2-2	.	TRBD2	TGCGCCAGCAGCTTGGTACTAGCGGGGTACACCGGGGAGCTGTTTTTT	CASSLVLAGYTGELFF
TRBV30	13	TRBJ2-3	.	.	TGTGCCTGGAGTCGGGGACTTACAGATACGCAGTATTTT	CAWSRGLTDTQYF
TRBV2	15	TRBJ1-5	once	.	TGTGCCAGCAGTCGGGGCGGGGCCAGCAATCAGCCCCAGCATTTT	CASSRGGASNQPQHF
TRBV19	14	TRBJ1-4	.	.	TGTGCCAGTAGTAGGACAGCGGATAGTGAAAAACTGTTTTTT	CASSRTADSEKLFF
TRBV27	13	TRBJ1-6	once	.	TGTGCCAGCAGTGAAAGGGGAAATTCACCCCTCCACTTT	CASSERGNSPLHF
TRBV6-1	14	TRBJ2-2	.	.	TGTGCCAGCAGGGGACATAGAGATATCGGGGAGCTGTTTTTT	CASRGHRDIGELFF
TRBV6-1	14	TRBJ1-4	medium-sized	.	TGTGCCAGCATCCGGGGGGTGGGGGGTGAAAAACTGTTTTTT	CASIRGVGGEKLFF
TRBV6-1	14	TRBJ2-7	.	.	TGTGCCAGCAGTGACTTCCGGGGAGCCTACGAGCAGTACTTC	CASSDFRGAYEQYF
TRBV5-4	15	TRBJ2-2	.	TRBD1	TGTGCCAGCAGCGTACTACAGGGGTACACCGGGGAGCTGTTTTTT	CASSVLQGYTGELFF